The 17 T cell receptor beta chains presented below share a single source sample, sequenced in a study of T cell responses to AZD1222 COVID-19 vaccine. Sequencing was performed with immunoSEQ multiplex PCR; in TCRdb, only in-frame clones are kept and a portion is missing. The sample lists some 82,000 clones, 70% to 90% seen once, with over 5.5% in the top ten. The sample consisted of peripheral blood, taken on day 0 of AZD1222 vaccination. These receptors were obtained from an adult in good health.

V is TRBV4-1 and J is TRBJ2-7; D possibly corresponds to TRBD2 (5 bases). Germline assignment: CDR1 MGHRA and CDR2 YSYEKL. This CDR3 is built from 13 residues. Trimming removed 0 bases from V and 4 bases from J, with 7 bases in between. CDR3: CASSQDGGYEQYF. As DNA, the CDR3 is TGCGCCAGCAGCCAAGATGGCGGGTACGAGCAGTACTTC.

The rearrangement uses TRBV11-3 and TRBJ2-4; 11 bases are shared with TRBD1. The germline V gene encodes CDR1 SGHNT and CDR2 YENEEA. The CDR3 extends over 17 amino acids. V lost 1 base, J lost 2 bases, and 4 bases stayed unmatched. CDR3 loop: CASSLVGQGATKNIQYF. Here the CDR3 DNA reads TGTGCCAGCAGCTTAGTTGGACAGGGGGCAACCAAAAACATTCAGTACTTC.

This rearrangement joins TRBV10-2 to TRBJ1-4; 7 nucleotides agree with TRBD1. CDR3 length: 14 amino acids. Germline values: CDR1 WSHSY, CDR2 SAAADI. The V segment lost 1 base and the J segment 5 bases; nucleotides outside the gene matches: 1. CDR3 loop: CASSEWTGNEKLFF. CDR3 sequence (DNA): TGCGCCAGCAGTGAGTGGACAGGAAATGAAAAACTGTTTTTT.

This chain links TRBV28 with TRBJ1-2; D unresolved. CDR3 length equals 13 residues. Trimming left V 3 bases short and J 8 bases short, with 13 bases between. Germline-derived CDR1 and CDR2 are MDHEN and SYDVKM. The CDR3, as DNA: TGTGCCAGCAGTTTCCCCGGGGTTGGAGGCTACACCTTC. Its protein product is CASSFPGVGGYTF.

This chain uses TRBV5-6 with TRBJ2-2; tentatively, D is TRBD1 (6 bases). This CDR3 spans 17 amino acids. V lost 2 bases, J lost 1 base, and 15 bases lay in between. CDR1 and CDR2 from the germline V gene are SGHDT and YYEEEE. The CDR3 DNA sequence: TGTGCCAGCAGCTTAAGTTACCGGACAGTGAACACCGGGGAGCTGTTTTTT. It is translated as CASSLSYRTVNTGELFF.

V and J are TRBV6-5 and TRBJ1-6, with a possible D match to TRBD1 (6 bases). Trimming shortened V by 10 bases and J by 8 bases, and 9 bases separated the two germline ends. Germline CDR1 is MNHEY and CDR2 is SVGAGI. The CDR3 runs 11 residues. The DNA for the CDR3 is TGTGCCACCCACAGGGATTCACCCCTCCACTTT. Residues: CATHRDSPLHF.

The V gene is TRBV5-1, the J gene TRBJ2-3; 13 bases map to TRBD2. The CDR3 consists of 16 residues. J lost 2 bases, V lost 4 bases, and 4 bases had no gene match. Germline CDR1 and CDR2: SGHRS and YFSETQ. In nucleotides, the CDR3 is TGCGCCAGCAGCGGTGGACTAGCGGGGGTCACAGATACGCAGTATTTT. It specifies CASSGGLAGVTDTQYF. Full variable domain (missing parts from reference TRBV5-1 and TRBJ2-3): KAGVTQTPRYLIKTRGQQVTLSCSPISGHRSVSWYQQTPGQGLQFLFEYFSETQRNKGNFPGRFSGRQFSNSRSEMNVSTLELGDSALYLCASSGGLAGVTDTQYFGPGTRLTVL.

J is TRBJ1-3 and V is TRBV27; no clear D. Germline CDR1 MNHEY, CDR2 SMNVEV (reference sequence). Between the trimmed V and J ends, which lost 2 bases and 0 bases, there was a span of 5 bases. The length of the CDR3 is 14 residues. The CDR3 DNA sequence: TGTGCCAGCAGTTTAAGCAACTCTGGAAACACCATATATTTT. Translating gives CASSLSNSGNTIYF.

The chain recombines TRBV2 with TRBJ2-3; D not resolved. Germline loops: CDR1 SNHLY, CDR2 FYNNEI. Trimming took off 4 bases at V and 3 bases at J, with 14 bases between the two ends. The CDR3 length is 15 residues. The CDR3 reads CASSVYGGITDTQYF. In DNA form, the CDR3 reads TGTGCCAGCAGTGTGTACGGCGGAATTACAGATACGCAGTATTTT.

The rearrangement links TRBV12-3 or TRBV12-4 to TRBJ2-1; D unclear. Between the trimmed V and J ends, which lost 1 base and 10 bases, there was a span of 8 bases. The length of the CDR3 is 12 residues. For the CDR3, the DNA is TGTGCCAGCAGTTTAGATCGGGTCGAGCAGTTCTTC. It yields the protein CASSLDRVEQFF.

This chain uses TRBV13 with TRBJ1-6, with D hard to call. The CDR3 sequence is 16 residues long. Trimming cost V 5 bases and J 0 bases, with 11 bases left between them. Germline CDR1 is PRHDT and CDR2 is FYEKMQ (reference sequence). The CDR3 nucleotides read TGTGCCAGCAGCCCCCCTGGAGGCTCCTATAATTCACCCCTCCACTTT. Its translation: CASSPPGGSYNSPLHF. The complete variable domain, with remaining parts taken from reference TRBV13 and TRBJ1-6, reads AAGVIQSPRHLIKEKRETATLKCYPIPRHDTVYWYQQGPGQDPQFLISFYEKMQSDKGSIPDRFSAQQFSDYHSELNMSSLELGDSALYFCASSPPGGSYNSPLHFGNGTRLTVT.

The J gene is TRBJ1-4, the V gene TRBV4-1; D not resolved. Germline values: CDR1 MGHRA, CDR2 YSYEKL. V lost 4 bases to trimming and J lost 8 bases, with 8 bases between them. The CDR3 covers 12 residues. CDR3 sequence: CASSPREEKLFF. The CDR3 DNA follows: TGCGCCAGCAGCCCGCGGGAGGAAAAACTGTTTTTT.

The gene calls are TRBV30 and TRBJ1-2, with 7 bases aligning to TRBD1. Germline CDR1 is GTSNPN and CDR2 is SVGIG (reference sequence). J gave up 4 bases and V 0 bases, and 5 bases lay outside the gene matches. The CDR3 has 14 residues. DNA for the CDR3: TGTGCCTGGAGTGTACAGGGGACTGCCTATGGCTACACCTTC. Protein product: CAWSVQGTAYGYTF.

The chain joins TRBV7-3 to TRBJ2-3, with D unresolved. V lost 5 bases and J 4 bases, leaving 13 bases between the germline ends. The CDR3 has 14 residues. Per germline, CDR1 SGHTA and CDR2 FQGTGA. The CDR3 reads CASSPTYRPDTQYF. CDR3 nucleotides: TGTGCCAGCAGCCCAACGTACCGCCCAGATACGCAGTATTTT.

This chain connects TRBV5-1 to TRBJ2-7, with 7 bases lining up with TRBD1. Germline V CDR1 and CDR2: SGHRS, YFSETQ. The V gene end was trimmed by 3 bases and the J gene end by 2 bases; junction bases not matched to a gene: 8. The CDR3 is made up of 15 amino acids. The CDR3 nucleotides are TGCGCCAGCAGCTCTCTACAGGGGACAACCTACGAGCAGTACTTC. Encoded protein: CASSSLQGTTYEQYF.

This rearrangement joins TRBV4-1 to TRBJ1-2, with D possibly TRBD1 on 6 matching bases. Germline CDR1 is MGHRA and CDR2 is YSYEKL. V lost 1 base and J 1 base, leaving 13 bases between the germline ends. The CDR3 length is 16 residues. CDR3 in DNA: TGCGCCAGCAGCCAAGTGGGACAAGCTATTAACTATGGCTACACCTTC. As protein: CASSQVGQAINYGYTF.

The V gene is TRBV6-5, the J gene TRBJ2-7; the D gene is possibly TRBD1 (6 bases). CDR3 length: 13 amino acids. Per the germline V gene, CDR1 is MNHEY and CDR2 is SVGAGI. Trimming left V 6 bases short and J 2 bases short, with 11 bases between. CDR3: CASRYRDAYEQYF. DNA of the CDR3: TGTGCCAGCAGATACAGGGACGCCTACGAGCAGTACTTC.